A single count supports the clone carrying this T cell receptor beta chain. The data derive from a study of blood T cell repertoires in COVID-19. Overall study context: Donors in the United States, Italy and Spain gave samples during acute or convalescent COVID-19.

Authors' data handling: From reference gene primer amplification, estimates of nucleated cell counts were derived. Only in-frame clones appear in the TCRdb table, and some are missing; sequencing was by immunoSEQ multiplex PCR. V, J and clone size are taken as reported in that table, and D and trimming were inferred from the DNA itself. The table records about 84,000 clones, about four fifths of them present only once. The CDR3 is 14 residues long. Deletions cut 5 bases from V and 7 bases from J, with 17 bases between. CDR1 SEHNR and CDR2 FQNEAQ come from the germline V gene (reference sequence). The sequencing input was peripheral blood. V and J are TRBV7-9 and TRBJ1-2, with a possible D match to TRBD1 (6 bases). This clonotype originated in a woman of 80 years or more with acute or convalescent COVID-19. This CDR3 is CASSQQGRLPGYTF. The CDR3, as DNA: TGTGCCAGCAGCCAACAGGGCCGACTTCCTGGCTACACCTTC.